Each of the 14 T cell receptor beta chains below was sequenced from the same sample in a study of Graves' ophthalmopathy and Graves' hyperthyroidism. Amplification of TCR beta CDR3 regions used RNA transcripts. HTBI primers were employed in first-round RT-PCR, then a second-round multiplex PCR followed. Each CDR3 protein gets one entry after TCRdb re-called the multiplex PCR reads with MiXCR. Of hundreds of thousands of distinct CDR3 sequences listed, 35% to 45% are singletons. The specimen sequenced was peripheral blood. The receptors were sampled from an adult man with Graves' ophthalmopathy.

This chain links TRBV7-8 with TRBJ2-7; 11 bases are shared with TRBD2. CDR1 and CDR2 (germline): SGHVS, FQNEAQ. The CDR3 extends over 16 amino acids. The V and J ends lost 1 base and 1 base, in that order; junction bases with no gene match: 3. CDR3 sequence reads: CASSLDGLAGSYEQYF. In DNA form, the CDR3 reads TGTGCCAGCAGCTTAGATGGACTAGCGGGTTCCTACGAGCAGTACTTC.

This clonotype came up a few times. The V and J genes are TRBV6-6 and TRBJ1-1; D remains unclear. Germline V gives CDR1 MNHNY, CDR2 SVGAGI (reference sequence). Trimming took off 0 bases at V and 1 base at J, with 18 bases between the two ends. This CDR3 contains 18 residues. DNA for the CDR3: TGTGCCAGCAGTTACTCGATAGGCCATCAACTTAGGAACACTGAAGCTTTCTTT. This gives the protein CASSYSIGHQLRNTEAFF.

This clonotype was observed a few times. The chain has TRBV20-1 and TRBJ2-7; D is undetermined. The DNA end is more similar to TRBJ2-1, so the J call may be wrong. Per the germline V gene, CDR1 is DFQATT and CDR2 is SNEGSKA (reference sequence). The CDR3 length is 10 residues. The CDR3 sequence: CSARYNEQFF. The CDR3 nucleotides are TGCAGTGCTAGGTACAATGAGCAGTTCTTC.

This clonotype was recorded a few times. The chain uses TRBV20-1 and TRBJ1-1; TRBD1 might be the D (6 bases). The germline V gene encodes CDR1 DFQATT and CDR2 SNEGSKA (reference sequence). Trimming removed 0 bases from V and 0 bases from J, with 14 bases in between. There are 16 residues in the CDR3. The CDR3 DNA sequence: TGCAGTGCTAGAGATCACAGGGAGGGGATGAACACTGAAGCTTTCTTT. Amino acid sequence: CSARDHREGMNTEAFF.

This clonotype was seen only a few times. The chain is built from TRBV5-8 and TRBJ2-7; D is unresolved. Germline V CDR1 and CDR2: SGHTS, YDEGEE. The CDR3 length is 13 residues. Trimming cost V 7 bases and J 3 bases, with 14 bases left between them. Here the CDR3 reads CASEADGYYEQYF. The CDR3 nucleotides read TGTGCCAGCGAGGCGGACGGGTACTACGAGCAGTACTTC.

V usage is TRBV2 and J usage is TRBJ1-2; D possibly corresponds to TRBD1 (6 bases). The CDR3 spans 16 residues. V dropped 6 bases and J dropped 0 bases, with 17 bases sitting between them. Looked up from germline, CDR1 is SNHLY and CDR2 is FYNNEI. In DNA form, the CDR3 reads TGTGCCAGCAGCTTAGCGGGGGACACCTCTAACTATGGCTACACCTTC. It yields the protein CASSLAGDTSNYGYTF.

This clonotype showed up many times. The rearrangement uses TRBV12-3 or TRBV12-4 and TRBJ1-3; possibly TRBD1 for D (6 bases). This CDR3 region has 13 residues. Trimming pared 6 bases from V and 4 bases from J, leaving 10 bases between. This CDR3 is CASRDSWGNTIYF. Here the CDR3 DNA reads TGTGCCAGCAGGGACAGCTGGGGAAACACCATATATTTT.

This clonotype was detected a few times. The chain couples TRBV19 to TRBJ2-6; D is possibly TRBD2 (6 bases). This CDR3 contains 14 residues. The germline CDR1 and CDR2 sequences are LNHDA and SQIVND (reference sequence). V dropped 11 bases and J dropped 1 base, with 12 bases sitting between them. CDR3 DNA sequence: TGTGCCTGCAAGGGAGGATCTGGGGCCAACGTCCTGACTTTC. Its translation is CACKGGSGANVLTF.

As regards this clonotype: The junction and the germline gene differ at one end; a read error may be behind it. CDR3 amino acids: CSVEGTGGGGYTF. CDR3 in DNA: TGCAGCGTAGAAGGGACAGGGGGCGGTGGCTACACCTTC. This chain joins TRBV29-1 and TRBJ1-2; 12 bases are shared with TRBD1. CDR1 is SQVTM, CDR2 ANQGSEA, per germline. The CDR3 length is 13 residues.

At least ten counts were recorded for this clonotype. The V gene is TRBV19, the J gene TRBJ1-1, with 8 nucleotides matching TRBD1. The germline V gene encodes CDR1 LNHDA and CDR2 SQIVND (reference sequence). The CDR3 runs to 14 residues. With V trimmed by 3 bases and J by 6 bases, 6 bases remained unmatched. DNA for the CDR3: TGTGCCAGTAGTATCATAGGACAGGGCTCTGAAGCTTTCTTT. Translation: CASSIIGQGSEAFF.

The J gene is TRBJ2-1, the V gene TRBV2, with no clear D. V dropped 6 bases and J dropped 4 bases, with 7 bases sitting between them. From germline, CDR1 is SNHLY and CDR2 FYNNEI. CDR3 length equals 12 residues. CDR3 sequence: CASRGQYNEQFF. CDR3 in DNA: TGTGCCAGCAGAGGGCAGTACAATGAGCAGTTCTTC.

This clonotype was counted a few times. The rearrangement links TRBV14 to TRBJ1-5; 12 positions agree with TRBD1. The junction had 12 bases not matched to a gene; V was cut back by 1 base and J by 5 bases. Germline CDR1 SGHDN, CDR2 FVKESK. The CDR3 runs to 19 residues. The CDR3 nucleotides read TGTGCCAGCAGCCAAGCGTCCGGGACAGGGGGCCTTTTTGATCAGCCCCAGCATTTT. It yields the protein CASSQASGTGGLFDQPQHF.

CDR3 nucleotides: TGCAGTGCCCAGACAGGGCAAGTTCGCCATGGCTACACCTTC. Residues: CSAQTGQVRHGYTF. The chain uses TRBV20-1 and TRBJ1-2; 7 nucleotides align to TRBD1. The CDR3 length is 14 residues. Trimming at V came to 6 bases and at J to 6 bases, leaving 13 bases not matched to a gene. CDR1 and CDR2 from the germline V gene are DFQATT and SNEGSKA (reference sequence).

This clonotype was seen a few times. The gene calls are TRBV7-3 and TRBJ2-2, with D possibly TRBD1 on 6 matching bases. Germline values: CDR1 SGHTA, CDR2 FQGTGA. This CDR3 region has 15 residues. V lost 5 bases and J 3 bases, leaving 13 bases between the germline ends. The DNA for the CDR3 is TGTGCCAGCAGCCGATCCAGGGGCTACACCGGGGAGCTGTTTTTT. Its translation is CASSRSRGYTGELFF. Full variable domain (outside the CDR3, taken from reference TRBV7-3 and TRBJ2-2): GAGVSQTPSNKVTEKGKYVELRCDPISGHTALYWYRQSLGQGPEFLIYFQGTGAADDSGLPNDRFFAVRPEGSVSTLKIQRTERGDSAVYLCASSRSRGYTGELFFGEGSRLTVL.